Described below is a single TCR beta chain sequence and its context. The antigen is not known. Germline V lookup: CDR1 SGHTA, CDR2 FQGNSA. The CDR3 runs 13 residues. Deletions cut 5 bases from V and 4 bases from J, with 11 bases between. With a duration under 2 months, the hyperthyroidism was newly diagnosed in patients aged 18 to 65. Pregnant or lactating patients were excluded, as were those with uncontrolled infection or other autoimmune disease. The data were obtained in a study of T cells in Graves' hyperthyroidism and ophthalmopathy. The study, taken as a whole, reports: Most expanded thyroid clonotypes above 0.001 recurred in blood.

Regions amplified from RNA transcripts were the TCR beta CDR3 regions. The primer set for the first-round RT-PCR of the TCR CDR3 was HTBI. From the multiplex PCR reads, TCRdb called clonotypes with MiXCR, one entry per CDR3 protein. The table shows a few hundred thousand distinct CDR3 sequences, with around 42% occurring only once. The V call is TRBV7-2, the J call TRBJ1-2; possible D gene TRBD1, 6 bases. This clonotype was sampled from a woman aged 18-35 years with Graves' hyperthyroidism. Sequencing used peripheral blood or thyroid tissue (not recorded which). The DNA of the CDR3 is TGTGCCAGCAGCCACCAGGGGATCTATGGCTACACCTTC. It is translated as CASSHQGIYGYTF.